The rows below give T cell receptor beta chains drawn from one sample of a study of CD8 T cells in Susac syndrome. TCRdb fed the immunoSEQ multiplex PCR reads into MiXCR, producing one record per CDR3 protein. The table shows 110,000 or so distinct CDR3 sequences, with less than 95% occurring only once. Sequenced input: CD8+ T cells from PBMCs. These receptors were collected from a human donor in good health. Each CDR3 is given with its conserved first and last residue. D genes are given only for firm matches. Size is stated for part of the rows, as once, few or many counts, or as a class when the clone is expanded.

J gene: TRBJ2-1; CDR3 length: 14; D gene: -; clone size: once; V gene: TRBV14; CDR3 protein: CASSQGLGGNEQFF; CDR3 DNA: TGTGCCAGCAGCCAAGGACTGGGGGGAAATGAGCAGTTCTTC
J gene: TRBJ1-1; CDR3 length: 14; D gene: TRBD1; clone size: once; V gene: TRBV12-3/TRBV12-4; CDR3 protein: CASSFQGDGTEAFF; CDR3 DNA: TGTGCCAGCAGTTTCCAGGGGGATGGCACTGAAGCTTTCTTT
J gene: TRBJ1-5; CDR3 length: 15; D gene: -; clone size: -; V gene: TRBV7-9; CDR3 protein: CASVPGYDSNQPQHF; CDR3 DNA: TGTGCCAGCGTCCCGGGATATGATAGCAATCAGCCCCAGCATTTT
J gene: TRBJ2-5; CDR3 length: 15; D gene: TRBD2; clone size: -; V gene: TRBV28; CDR3 protein: CASSKSGRWGETQYF; CDR3 DNA: TGTGCCAGCAGTAAGAGCGGGAGGTGGGGAGAGACCCAGTACTTC
J gene: TRBJ2-5; CDR3 length: 16; D gene: -; clone size: -; V gene: TRBV5-6; CDR3 protein: CASSLSIGMDRETQYF; CDR3 DNA: TGTGCCAGCAGCTTGTCCATCGGGATGGATAGGGAGACCCAGTACTTC
J gene: TRBJ2-5; CDR3 length: 14; D gene: TRBD2; clone size: -; V gene: TRBV3-1; CDR3 protein: CASSQGLVGETQYF; CDR3 DNA: TGTGCCAGCAGCCAGGGACTAGTTGGAGAGACCCAGTACTTC
J gene: TRBJ2-1; CDR3 length: 15; D gene: TRBD2; clone size: -; V gene: TRBV20-1; CDR3 protein: CSATAGGGLYNEQFF; CDR3 DNA: TGCAGTGCTACAGCGGGGGGGGGCCTCTACAATGAGCAGTTCTTC
J gene: TRBJ1-1; CDR3 length: 14; D gene: -; clone size: -; V gene: TRBV29-1; CDR3 protein: CSVLGRIGNTEAFF; CDR3 DNA: TGCAGCGTTTTGGGCAGAATCGGGAACACTGAAGCTTTCTTT
J gene: TRBJ2-7; CDR3 length: 12; D gene: TRBD1; clone size: -; V gene: TRBV2; CDR3 protein: CASRLTGDEQYF; CDR3 DNA: TGTGCCAGCAGGCTAACAGGGGACGAGCAGTACTTC
J gene: TRBJ2-5; CDR3 length: 14; D gene: -; clone size: -; V gene: TRBV7-7; CDR3 protein: CASSFAPSKETQYF; CDR3 DNA: TGTGCTAGCAGCTTCGCCCCCAGTAAAGAGACCCAGTACTTC
J gene: TRBJ2-2; CDR3 length: 15; D gene: TRBD2; clone size: once; V gene: TRBV19; CDR3 protein: CASSTTSGKAGELFF; CDR3 DNA: TGTGCCAGTAGCACGACTAGCGGGAAGGCCGGGGAGCTGTTTTTT
J gene: TRBJ1-1; CDR3 length: 14; D gene: -; clone size: -; V gene: TRBV9; CDR3 protein: CASSVDNRNTEAFF; CDR3 DNA: TGTGCCAGCAGCGTAGACAACAGGAACACTGAAGCTTTCTTT
J gene: TRBJ2-3; CDR3 length: 15; D gene: -; clone size: -; V gene: TRBV27; CDR3 protein: CASSEVRLGTDTQYF; CDR3 DNA: TGTGCCAGCAGCGAAGTTCGCTTGGGCACAGATACGCAGTATTTT
J gene: TRBJ1-1; CDR3 length: 13; D gene: -; clone size: once; V gene: TRBV7-9; CDR3 protein: CASSLSGEGGAFF; CDR3 DNA: TGTGCCAGCAGCTTATCAGGCGAAGGCGGAGCTTTCTTT
J gene: TRBJ2-7; CDR3 length: 13; D gene: TRBD1; clone size: -; V gene: TRBV2; CDR3 protein: CASKQGETYEQYF; CDR3 DNA: TGTGCCAGCAAACAGGGGGAAACCTACGAGCAGTACTTC
J gene: TRBJ1-3; CDR3 length: 16; D gene: -; clone size: -; V gene: TRBV5-6; CDR3 protein: CASSFRGVLPGNTIYF; CDR3 DNA: TGTGCCAGCAGCTTTCGGGGGGTGCTTCCTGGAAACACCATATATTTT
J gene: TRBJ1-2; CDR3 length: 14; D gene: TRBD1; clone size: -; V gene: TRBV6-2/TRBV6-3; CDR3 protein: CASSYSGQAGGYTF; CDR3 DNA: TGTGCCAGCAGTTACTCCGGACAGGCCGGTGGCTACACCTTC
J gene: TRBJ2-1; CDR3 length: 19; D gene: TRBD2; clone size: -; V gene: TRBV3-1; CDR3 protein: CASSQPQWTSGRPYNEQFF; CDR3 DNA: TGTGCCAGCAGCCAACCCCAGTGGACTAGCGGGAGACCCTACAATGAGCAGTTCTTC
J gene: TRBJ2-3; CDR3 length: 16; D gene: TRBD2; clone size: once; V gene: TRBV3-1; CDR3 protein: CASSPDRLAGTDTQYF; CDR3 DNA: TGTGCCAGCAGCCCCGATCGGCTAGCGGGCACAGATACGCAGTATTTT
J gene: TRBJ2-1; CDR3 length: 18; D gene: TRBD2; clone size: -; V gene: TRBV20-1; CDR3 protein: CSASPPTGTSGSLDEQFF; CDR3 DNA: TGCAGTGCTAGTCCCCCGACAGGGACTAGCGGGAGTTTGGATGAGCAGTTCTTC
J gene: TRBJ2-1; CDR3 length: 15; D gene: TRBD1; clone size: -; V gene: TRBV5-6; CDR3 protein: CASKAGTGKNNEQFF; CDR3 DNA: TGTGCCAGCAAGGCCGGGACAGGGAAGAACAATGAGCAGTTCTTC
J gene: TRBJ2-2; CDR3 length: 14; D gene: TRBD1; clone size: -; V gene: TRBV29-1; CDR3 protein: CSVAANQGAGELFF; CDR3 DNA: TGCAGCGTTGCAGCAAACCAGGGGGCCGGGGAGCTGTTTTTT
J gene: TRBJ1-2; CDR3 length: 15; D gene: TRBD1; clone size: -; V gene: TRBV5-5; CDR3 protein: CASSLMGQGAGGYTF; CDR3 DNA: TGTGCCAGCAGTCTTATGGGACAGGGGGCAGGCGGCTACACCTTC
J gene: TRBJ2-4; CDR3 length: 19; D gene: TRBD2; clone size: -; V gene: TRBV28; CDR3 protein: CASSVTGTSGRVDKNIQYF; CDR3 DNA: TGTGCCAGCAGTGTAACCGGGACTAGCGGGAGGGTGGACAAAAACATTCAGTACTTC
J gene: TRBJ2-2; CDR3 length: 14; D gene: -; clone size: -; V gene: TRBV14; CDR3 protein: CASSQEVVAGELFF; CDR3 DNA: TGTGCCAGCAGCCAAGAAGTGGTGGCCGGGGAGCTGTTTTTT
J gene: TRBJ1-2; CDR3 length: 13; D gene: -; clone size: -; V gene: TRBV3-1; CDR3 protein: CASSQLSRAGYTF; CDR3 DNA: TGTGCCAGCAGCCAATTATCCCGTGCCGGCTACACCTTC
J gene: TRBJ2-3; CDR3 length: 15; D gene: TRBD2; clone size: -; V gene: TRBV29-1; CDR3 protein: CSVMSGIRFFTPQYF; CDR3 DNA: TGCAGCGTAATGAGCGGGATCCGCTTTTTTACTCCGCAGTATTTT
J gene: TRBJ2-7; CDR3 length: 15; D gene: TRBD1; clone size: -; V gene: TRBV18; CDR3 protein: CASSPQQGGQREQYF; CDR3 DNA: TGTGCCAGCTCACCTCAACAGGGGGGTCAACGCGAGCAGTACTTC
J gene: TRBJ2-3; CDR3 length: 16; D gene: -; clone size: -; V gene: TRBV18; CDR3 protein: CASSPTGGGTTPAQYF; CDR3 DNA: TGTGCCAGCTCACCGACGGGTGGGGGAACAACACCTGCGCAGTATTTT
J gene: TRBJ1-4; CDR3 length: 16; D gene: TRBD1; clone size: -; V gene: TRBV7-9; CDR3 protein: CASSLGQGTGDEKLFF; CDR3 DNA: TGTGCCAGCAGCCTTGGGCAGGGGACAGGGGACGAAAAACTGTTTTTT
J gene: TRBJ2-3; CDR3 length: 19; D gene: -; clone size: -; V gene: TRBV3-1; CDR3 protein: CASSQESPWRVGGSDTQYF; CDR3 DNA: TGTGCCAGCAGCCAAGAAAGCCCTTGGAGGGTAGGTGGGTCAGATACGCAGTATTTT
J gene: TRBJ2-5; CDR3 length: 13; D gene: -; clone size: -; V gene: TRBV29-1; CDR3 protein: CSGYLGAQETQYF; CDR3 DNA: TGCAGCGGGTATCTGGGAGCTCAAGAGACCCAGTACTTC
J gene: TRBJ1-1; CDR3 length: 16; D gene: -; clone size: -; V gene: TRBV6-2/TRBV6-3; CDR3 protein: CASSHDKALMNTEAFF; CDR3 DNA: TGTGCCAGCAGCCATGACAAGGCCCTAATGAACACTGAAGCTTTCTTT
J gene: TRBJ1-2; CDR3 length: 16; D gene: -; clone size: -; V gene: TRBV19; CDR3 protein: CASRSGELIPVYGYTF; CDR3 DNA: TGTGCCAGTAGATCGGGAGAGCTAATACCCGTCTATGGCTACACCTTC
J gene: TRBJ2-5; CDR3 length: 16; D gene: TRBD2; clone size: -; V gene: TRBV5-4; CDR3 protein: CASRSGYGGGQETQYF; CDR3 DNA: TGTGCCAGCCGGTCAGGGTACGGGGGGGGGCAAGAGACCCAGTACTTC
J gene: TRBJ2-7; CDR3 length: 15; D gene: -; clone size: -; V gene: TRBV9; CDR3 protein: CASSVGGDNAYEQYF; CDR3 DNA: TGTGCCAGCAGCGTAGGGGGGGACAACGCCTACGAGCAGTACTTC
J gene: TRBJ2-5; CDR3 length: 15; D gene: -; clone size: -; V gene: TRBV6-2/TRBV6-3; CDR3 protein: CASGRSRGLSETQYF; CDR3 DNA: TGTGCCAGCGGACGTTCACGGGGGCTTTCAGAGACCCAGTACTTC
J gene: TRBJ1-5; CDR3 length: 13; D gene: -; clone size: once; V gene: TRBV20-1; CDR3 protein: CSARGTDAQPQHF; CDR3 DNA: TGCAGTGCTAGGGGGACGGACGCCCAGCCCCAGCATTTT
J gene: TRBJ2-7; CDR3 length: 15; D gene: TRBD1; clone size: -; V gene: TRBV27; CDR3 protein: CASSKIGQGSYEQYF; CDR3 DNA: TGTGCCAGCAGCAAAATCGGACAGGGATCCTACGAGCAGTACTTC
J gene: TRBJ2-1; CDR3 length: 13; D gene: -; clone size: once; V gene: TRBV30; CDR3 protein: CAWSSGSDNEQFF; CDR3 DNA: TGTGCCTGGAGCTCCGGGTCCGACAATGAGCAGTTCTTC
J gene: TRBJ2-1; CDR3 length: 15; D gene: TRBD2; clone size: -; V gene: TRBV18; CDR3 protein: CASSITTSGGNEQFF; CDR3 DNA: TGTGCCAGCTCAATTACTACTTCGGGGGGCAATGAGCAGTTCTTC
J gene: TRBJ2-1; CDR3 length: 15; D gene: TRBD1; clone size: once; V gene: TRBV5-1; CDR3 protein: CASSLVGQTSNEQFF; CDR3 DNA: TGCGCCAGCAGCTTGGTGGGACAGACGTCCAATGAGCAGTTCTTC
J gene: TRBJ1-4; CDR3 length: 14; D gene: -; clone size: -; V gene: TRBV12-3/TRBV12-4; CDR3 protein: CASTYRVVEEKLFF; CDR3 DNA: TGTGCCAGCACTTACAGGGTGGTCGAGGAAAAACTGTTTTTT
J gene: TRBJ1-2; CDR3 length: 17; D gene: -; clone size: -; V gene: TRBV19; CDR3 protein: CASSPPWGKTPSGGYTF; CDR3 DNA: TGTGCCAGTAGTCCCCCGTGGGGAAAGACCCCGTCGGGTGGCTACACCTTC
J gene: TRBJ2-5; CDR3 length: 16; D gene: TRBD2; clone size: once; V gene: TRBV7-2; CDR3 protein: CASSLGTSGNHETQYF; CDR3 DNA: TGTGCCAGCAGCCTAGGGACTAGCGGGAATCACGAGACCCAGTACTTC
J gene: TRBJ2-2; CDR3 length: 15; D gene: -; clone size: -; V gene: TRBV7-9; CDR3 protein: CASSPTAADTGELFF; CDR3 DNA: TGTGCCAGCAGCCCGACTGCGGCAGACACCGGGGAGCTGTTTTTT
J gene: TRBJ1-2; CDR3 length: 14; D gene: -; clone size: once; V gene: TRBV3-1; CDR3 protein: CASSHRGRAYGYTF; CDR3 DNA: TGTGCCAGCAGCCACCGGGGGAGGGCCTATGGCTACACCTTC
J gene: TRBJ2-3; CDR3 length: 15; D gene: TRBD2; clone size: -; V gene: TRBV3-1; CDR3 protein: CASRSGTSSTDTQYF; CDR3 DNA: TGTGCCAGCAGGTCTGGGACTAGTAGCACAGATACGCAGTATTTT
J gene: TRBJ2-1; CDR3 length: 15; D gene: TRBD2; clone size: -; V gene: TRBV3-1; CDR3 protein: CASSQVLAGAHEQFF; CDR3 DNA: TGTGCCAGCAGCCAAGTGCTAGCGGGAGCCCATGAGCAGTTCTTC
J gene: TRBJ1-6; CDR3 length: 14; D gene: -; clone size: -; V gene: TRBV28; CDR3 protein: CASSLEGIASGLHF; CDR3 DNA: TGTGCCAGCAGTTTGGAGGGGATCGCGTCGGGCCTCCACTTT
J gene: TRBJ1-1; CDR3 length: 15; D gene: -; clone size: -; V gene: TRBV4-2; CDR3 protein: CASSRSQKMNTEAFF; CDR3 DNA: TGTGCCAGCAGCCGCAGCCAGAAGATGAACACTGAAGCTTTCTTT
J gene: TRBJ2-6; CDR3 length: 15; D gene: -; clone size: -; V gene: TRBV14; CDR3 protein: CASSRGFSGANVLTF; CDR3 DNA: TGTGCCAGCTCGAGGGGGTTCTCTGGGGCCAACGTCCTGACTTTC
J gene: TRBJ1-1; CDR3 length: 13; D gene: -; clone size: -; V gene: TRBV7-2; CDR3 protein: CASSLSSLGEAFF; CDR3 DNA: TGTGCCAGCAGCTTGTCGAGCTTGGGTGAAGCTTTCTTT
J gene: TRBJ1-2; CDR3 length: 16; D gene: TRBD1; clone size: -; V gene: TRBV27; CDR3 protein: CASSLTGQGLVYGYTF; CDR3 DNA: TGTGCCAGCAGTTTGACAGGACAGGGCCTCGTCTATGGCTACACCTTC
J gene: TRBJ1-2; CDR3 length: 11; D gene: -; clone size: few; V gene: TRBV7-9; CDR3 protein: CASSLDRAYTF; CDR3 DNA: TGTGCCAGCAGCCTCGACAGAGCCTACACCTTC
J gene: TRBJ2-7; CDR3 length: 13; D gene: -; clone size: -; V gene: TRBV20-1; CDR3 protein: CSARGPKRYEQYF; CDR3 DNA: TGCAGTGCTAGAGGCCCCAAGCGGTACGAGCAGTACTTC
J gene: TRBJ2-7; CDR3 length: 17; D gene: -; clone size: -; V gene: TRBV20-1; CDR3 protein: CSARELPVAPRAYEQYF; CDR3 DNA: TGCAGTGCTAGAGAACTCCCGGTGGCCCCGCGAGCCTACGAGCAGTACTTC